These T cell receptor beta chains were read from a single sample in a study of T cell responses to AZD1222 COVID-19 vaccine. Generated by immunoSEQ multiplex PCR, the TCRdb table keeps only in-frame clones and is missing some. The table lists 100,000 or so clones, just over 85% of them singletons. The sequencing used peripheral blood, collected 28 days after the second AZD1222 dose. The receptors were gathered from an adult who received the AZD1222 COVID-19 vaccine. CDR3s include the opening cysteine and the closing phenylalanine or tryptophan. The D gene is left open where the match is weak. For some rows the clone size is stated as once, few or many, or as a class when expanded; others skip it.

clone_size: once; j_call: TRBJ1-5; d_call: NA; v_call: TRBV7-2; cdr3_aa: CASSDGEGFYQPQHF; cdr3_nt: TGTGCCAGCAGCGATGGGGAGGGCTTTTATCAGCCCCAGCATTTT
clone_size: NA; j_call: TRBJ2-7; d_call: NA; v_call: TRBV28; cdr3_aa: CASSPVGKGRDYEQYF; cdr3_nt: TGTGCCAGCAGCCCCGTTGGGAAGGGTCGGGACTACGAGCAGTACTTC
clone_size: NA; j_call: TRBJ1-6; d_call: NA; v_call: TRBV6-5; cdr3_aa: CASSISSYNSPLHF; cdr3_nt: TGTGCCAGCAGCATAAGCTCCTATAATTCACCCCTCCACTTT
clone_size: NA; j_call: TRBJ2-7; d_call: TRBD1; v_call: TRBV18; cdr3_aa: CASSQGQGMDEQYF; cdr3_nt: TGTGCCAGCTCACAGGGACAGGGTATGGACGAGCAGTACTTC
clone_size: NA; j_call: TRBJ2-5; d_call: TRBD2; v_call: TRBV11-2; cdr3_aa: CASSLRGTSGSQETQYF; cdr3_nt: TGTGCCAGCAGCCTCCGGGGGACTAGCGGATCCCAAGAGACCCAGTACTTC
clone_size: NA; j_call: TRBJ2-3; d_call: NA; v_call: TRBV13; cdr3_aa: CASTDLGVRTDTQYF; cdr3_nt: TGTGCCAGCACCGACTTGGGGGTCCGCACAGATACGCAGTATTTT
clone_size: NA; j_call: TRBJ1-4; d_call: NA; v_call: TRBV20-1; cdr3_aa: CSGAGNEKLFF; cdr3_nt: TGCAGTGGGGCAGGGAATGAAAAACTGTTTTTT
clone_size: once; j_call: TRBJ2-1; d_call: NA; v_call: TRBV19; cdr3_aa: CASEDSLGNEQFF; cdr3_nt: TGTGCCAGTGAAGACTCCTTGGGCAATGAGCAGTTCTTC
clone_size: NA; j_call: TRBJ2-4; d_call: TRBD2; v_call: TRBV4-3; cdr3_aa: CASSQGLAGAPAAKNIQYF; cdr3_nt: TGCGCCAGCAGCCAAGGACTAGCGGGAGCCCCCGCGGCCAAAAACATTCAGTACTTC
clone_size: NA; j_call: TRBJ2-1; d_call: NA; v_call: TRBV10-2; cdr3_aa: CASSAGLGPPGEQFF; cdr3_nt: TGCGCCAGCAGTGCCGGTCTGGGACCCCCAGGGGAGCAGTTCTTC
clone_size: NA; j_call: TRBJ2-7; d_call: NA; v_call: TRBV28; cdr3_aa: CASSLSGYEQYF; cdr3_nt: TGTGCCAGCAGTTTATCCGGGTACGAGCAGTACTTC
clone_size: once; j_call: TRBJ2-4; d_call: TRBD2; v_call: TRBV5-1; cdr3_aa: CASSTSHPGLAALAKNIQYF; cdr3_nt: TGCGCCAGCAGCACCTCCCACCCAGGGCTAGCGGCACTAGCCAAAAACATTCAGTACTTC
clone_size: few; j_call: TRBJ1-5; d_call: NA; v_call: TRBV7-2; cdr3_aa: CASSLEAGYQPQHF; cdr3_nt: TGTGCCAGCAGCTTAGAGGCAGGATATCAGCCCCAGCATTTT
clone_size: NA; j_call: TRBJ2-2; d_call: TRBD1; v_call: TRBV7-9; cdr3_aa: CASSPGTGGDTGELFF; cdr3_nt: TGTGCCAGCAGCCCAGGGACAGGGGGCGATACCGGGGAGCTGTTTTTT
clone_size: NA; j_call: TRBJ2-1; d_call: NA; v_call: TRBV27; cdr3_aa: CASGRWSSYNEQFF; cdr3_nt: TGTGCCAGCGGTCGGTGGAGCTCCTACAATGAGCAGTTCTTC
clone_size: NA; j_call: TRBJ2-4; d_call: TRBD1; v_call: TRBV5-1; cdr3_aa: CASSMTGGGNIQYF; cdr3_nt: TGCGCCAGCAGCATGACAGGGGGTGGAAACATTCAGTACTTC
clone_size: few; j_call: TRBJ2-1; d_call: NA; v_call: TRBV5-5; cdr3_aa: CASSVPGGPGDEQFF; cdr3_nt: TGTGCCAGCAGCGTCCCAGGGGGGCCGGGGGATGAGCAGTTCTTC
clone_size: NA; j_call: TRBJ2-3; d_call: TRBD2; v_call: TRBV4-1; cdr3_aa: CASSQYGERGRTDTQYF; cdr3_nt: TGCGCCAGCAGCCAATACGGAGAGCGGGGGCGCACAGATACGCAGTATTTT
clone_size: NA; j_call: TRBJ1-2; d_call: NA; v_call: TRBV7-2; cdr3_aa: CASSPEGSNYGYTF; cdr3_nt: TGTGCCAGCAGCCCGGAGGGCAGCAACTATGGCTACACCTTC
clone_size: NA; j_call: TRBJ2-1; d_call: NA; v_call: TRBV7-2; cdr3_aa: CASSSSPRYRENEQFF; cdr3_nt: TGTGCCAGCAGCTCCTCCCCCCGCTACAGGGAGAATGAGCAGTTCTTC
clone_size: NA; j_call: TRBJ2-1; d_call: NA; v_call: TRBV6-5; cdr3_aa: CASGWLSSYNEQFF; cdr3_nt: TGTGCCTCGGGGTGGCTATCCTCCTACAATGAGCAGTTCTTC
clone_size: NA; j_call: TRBJ1-1; d_call: NA; v_call: TRBV30; cdr3_aa: CAWRWNTEAFF; cdr3_nt: TGTGCCTGGAGGTGGAACACTGAAGCTTTCTTT
clone_size: NA; j_call: TRBJ2-1; d_call: NA; v_call: TRBV18; cdr3_aa: CASSPPQGSYNEQFF; cdr3_nt: TGTGCCAGCTCACCACCTCAGGGCTCCTACAATGAGCAGTTCTTC
clone_size: NA; j_call: TRBJ2-7; d_call: NA; v_call: TRBV2; cdr3_aa: CASSASYEQYF; cdr3_nt: TGTGCCAGCAGCGCTTCCTACGAGCAGTACTTC
clone_size: NA; j_call: TRBJ2-1; d_call: NA; v_call: TRBV24-1; cdr3_aa: CATSGELPWNEQFF; cdr3_nt: TGTGCCACCAGTGGGGAGCTACCCTGGAATGAGCAGTTCTTC
clone_size: NA; j_call: TRBJ1-6; d_call: TRBD1; v_call: TRBV9; cdr3_aa: CASSGTGGPNSPLHF; cdr3_nt: TGTGCCAGCAGCGGGACAGGTGGACCGAATTCACCCCTCCACTTT
clone_size: NA; j_call: TRBJ2-7; d_call: NA; v_call: TRBV13; cdr3_aa: CASSSLVARQGGGEQYF; cdr3_nt: TGTGCCAGCAGCTCCCTAGTAGCTCGACAGGGAGGGGGCGAGCAGTACTTC
clone_size: NA; j_call: TRBJ1-2; d_call: NA; v_call: TRBV6-5; cdr3_aa: CASRQYRGLYGYTF; cdr3_nt: TGTGCCAGCAGACAGTACCGGGGCCTCTATGGCTACACCTTC
clone_size: few; j_call: TRBJ1-5; d_call: NA; v_call: TRBV6-1; cdr3_aa: CASSEVGEGQPQHF; cdr3_nt: TGTGCCAGCAGTGAAGTCGGGGAAGGGCAGCCCCAGCATTTT
clone_size: large; j_call: TRBJ2-5; d_call: NA; v_call: TRBV28; cdr3_aa: CASSLQIQETQYF; cdr3_nt: TGTGCCAGCAGTTTACAGATTCAAGAGACCCAGTACTTC
clone_size: NA; j_call: TRBJ2-5; d_call: NA; v_call: TRBV11-3; cdr3_aa: CASSLSRQYQETQYF; cdr3_nt: TGTGCCAGCAGCTTAAGTAGACAGTACCAAGAGACCCAGTACTTC
clone_size: NA; j_call: TRBJ1-5; d_call: NA; v_call: TRBV18; cdr3_aa: CASSPGAVSNQPQHF; cdr3_nt: TGTGCCAGCTCACCGGGGGCTGTGAGCAATCAGCCCCAGCATTTT
clone_size: NA; j_call: TRBJ2-5; d_call: NA; v_call: TRBV5-1; cdr3_aa: CASRTGETQYF; cdr3_nt: TGCGCCAGCAGAACGGGGGAGACCCAGTACTTC
clone_size: NA; j_call: TRBJ1-1; d_call: NA; v_call: TRBV20-1; cdr3_aa: CSAPQNTEAFF; cdr3_nt: TGCAGTGCTCCTCAGAACACTGAAGCTTTCTTT
clone_size: NA; j_call: TRBJ1-2; d_call: NA; v_call: TRBV7-2; cdr3_aa: CASSLAAGNYGYTF; cdr3_nt: TGTGCCAGCAGCTTAGCGGCGGGGAACTATGGCTACACCTTC
clone_size: NA; j_call: TRBJ2-1; d_call: NA; v_call: TRBV6-5; cdr3_aa: CASTQDPSYNEQFF; cdr3_nt: TGTGCCAGCACCCAGGACCCTTCCTACAATGAGCAGTTCTTC
clone_size: NA; j_call: TRBJ2-2; d_call: NA; v_call: TRBV10-1; cdr3_aa: CASRAGTSTGELFF; cdr3_nt: TGCGCCAGCAGAGCCGGGACAAGCACCGGGGAGCTGTTTTTT
clone_size: NA; j_call: TRBJ1-1; d_call: NA; v_call: TRBV20-1; cdr3_aa: CSALRTTEAFF; cdr3_nt: TGCAGTGCTCTCCGTACGACTGAAGCTTTCTTT
clone_size: NA; j_call: TRBJ2-7; d_call: TRBD2; v_call: TRBV4-2; cdr3_aa: CASSQELAGIYEQYF; cdr3_nt: TGTGCCAGCAGCCAAGAACTAGCGGGAATCTACGAGCAGTACTTC
clone_size: NA; j_call: TRBJ1-3; d_call: NA; v_call: TRBV16; cdr3_aa: CASSPRETGNTIYF; cdr3_nt: TGTGCCAGCAGCCCGCGAGAAACTGGAAACACCATATATTTT
clone_size: NA; j_call: TRBJ1-5; d_call: NA; v_call: TRBV27; cdr3_aa: CASSQSGTNNQPQHF; cdr3_nt: TGTGCCAGCAGTCAGTCGGGTACCAACAATCAGCCCCAGCATTTT
clone_size: NA; j_call: TRBJ2-6; d_call: NA; v_call: TRBV6-5; cdr3_aa: CASSSDPPGRANVLTF; cdr3_nt: TGTGCCAGCAGTTCGGACCCTCCCGGGAGGGCCAACGTCCTGACTTTC
clone_size: NA; j_call: TRBJ2-7; d_call: TRBD2; v_call: TRBV5-6; cdr3_aa: CASSPSTGAGVSPYEQYF; cdr3_nt: TGTGCCAGCAGCCCATCCACCGGGGCGGGGGTCTCTCCCTACGAGCAGTACTTC
clone_size: once; j_call: TRBJ2-3; d_call: NA; v_call: TRBV18; cdr3_aa: CASSRGAGTDTQYF; cdr3_nt: TGTGCCAGCTCACGGGGGGCAGGCACAGATACGCAGTATTTT
clone_size: NA; j_call: TRBJ1-6; d_call: NA; v_call: TRBV2; cdr3_aa: CASRPGVDSPLHF; cdr3_nt: TGTGCCAGCAGACCAGGGGTGGATTCACCCCTCCACTTT
clone_size: once; j_call: TRBJ2-7; d_call: TRBD2; v_call: TRBV5-1; cdr3_aa: CASSPGLARSSYEQYF; cdr3_nt: TGCGCCAGCAGCCCGGGACTAGCGCGGAGCTCCTACGAGCAGTACTTC
clone_size: NA; j_call: TRBJ1-6; d_call: NA; v_call: TRBV6-5; cdr3_aa: CASKPQGSVGSPLHF; cdr3_nt: TGTGCCAGCAAACCACAGGGTTCAGTAGGCTCACCCCTCCACTTT
clone_size: NA; j_call: TRBJ2-7; d_call: NA; v_call: TRBV6-5; cdr3_aa: CASSYSWGGRNEQYF; cdr3_nt: TGTGCCAGCAGTTACTCTTGGGGAGGCCGGAACGAGCAGTACTTC
clone_size: NA; j_call: TRBJ2-7; d_call: TRBD1; v_call: TRBV19; cdr3_aa: CASSPGTATYEQYF; cdr3_nt: TGTGCCAGTAGTCCCGGGACAGCCACCTACGAGCAGTACTTC
clone_size: NA; j_call: TRBJ2-5; d_call: NA; v_call: TRBV5-1; cdr3_aa: CASSLEETQYF; cdr3_nt: TGCGCCAGCAGCCTGGAGGAGACCCAGTACTTC
clone_size: NA; j_call: TRBJ1-3; d_call: NA; v_call: TRBV27; cdr3_aa: CASSPRGAAGNTIYF; cdr3_nt: TGTGCCAGCAGCCCGAGGGGGGCGGCAGGAAACACCATATATTTT
clone_size: once; j_call: TRBJ1-3; d_call: NA; v_call: TRBV18; cdr3_aa: CASSPRAGDTIYF; cdr3_nt: TGTGCCAGCTCACCCCGGGCCGGGGACACCATATATTTT
clone_size: NA; j_call: TRBJ1-5; d_call: NA; v_call: TRBV14; cdr3_aa: CASSQTSTGGTQPQHF; cdr3_nt: TGTGCCAGCAGCCAAACATCTACAGGAGGGACTCAGCCCCAGCATTTT
clone_size: NA; j_call: TRBJ2-2; d_call: NA; v_call: TRBV19; cdr3_aa: CASSKFGGNTGELFF; cdr3_nt: TGTGCCAGTAGTAAATTTGGGGGCAACACCGGGGAGCTGTTTTTT
clone_size: NA; j_call: TRBJ2-2; d_call: NA; v_call: TRBV7-6; cdr3_aa: CASSLGTENTGELFF; cdr3_nt: TGTGCCAGCAGCTTAGGGACAGAAAACACCGGGGAGCTGTTTTTT
clone_size: NA; j_call: TRBJ1-1; d_call: NA; v_call: TRBV19; cdr3_aa: CASSIVRESTEAFF; cdr3_nt: TGTGCCAGTAGTATAGTTAGGGAGAGCACTGAAGCTTTCTTT